Detailed here is one TCR beta chain. Original data processing: From reference gene primer amplification, estimates of nucleated cell counts were derived. Assay: immunoSEQ multiplex PCR; the TCRdb copy retains only in-frame clones and omits some. From that table come the V and J calls and clone size; the DNA was used to work out D and trimming. The sample lists about 81,000 clones; approximately 86% were seen once. This specimen belongs to a study of blood T cell repertoires in COVID-19. The overall study: Acute and convalescent COVID-19 samples came from the United States, Italy and Spain. The analysed material was cDNA or gDNA that came from T cells, B-cell-depleted T cells, or PBMCs.

Germline V CDR1 and CDR2: MNHNS, SASEGT. The CDR3 runs to 14 residues. Trimming removed 3 bases at V and 11 bases at J, with 17 bases between. The sample consisted of peripheral blood. The source is a man aged 70 or older with acute or convalescent COVID-19. The chain combines TRBV6-1 with TRBJ1-5; possibly TRBD1 for D (5 bases). The CDR3 loop is CASSDRVGSLSQHF. The CDR3 nucleotides read TGTGCCAGCAGTGACAGGGTTGGAAGTTTGTCCCAGCATTTT.